This T cell receptor beta chain was obtained from a study of tumor-infiltrating lymphocytes in primary liver carcinoma. For the study at large: Staging of the tumors gave T1-T3 N0M0, with widths of 4.2 to 10 cm.

This CDR3 is built from 14 residues. V was clipped by 2 bases and J by 5 bases; unmatched bases: 3. Germline V gene data show CDR1 as MNHNY and CDR2 as SVGAGI (reference sequence). In addition to blood RNA drawn from unsorted whole blood, germline DNA was extracted. The researchers drew approximately 4 milliliters of peripheral blood before surgery. TCR beta cDNA came from roughly 550 ng total RNA, primed with a constant-region primer. ARM-PCR, slightly modified, supplied the TCR beta libraries through three nested multiplex PCR rounds. With TRBV1-TRBV30 forward primers and a C-beta reverse primer, the first two PCR rounds were run for about 10 cycles each. TCRdb itself ran the multiplex PCR reads through MiXCR, one entry per CDR3 protein. The sample lists around 210,000 distinct CDR3 sequences; less than 75% were seen once.

The chain links TRBV6-6 to TRBJ2-1; 7 positions match TRBD1. Source material: peripheral blood. The origin of this receptor is a woman aged 60-75 years with primary liver carcinoma and hepatitis B virus infection. The CDR3 DNA follows: TGTGCCAGCAGTTACGGGCAGGGGGACAATGAGCAGTTCTTC. This codes for CASSYGQGDNEQFF.